The rows below give T cell receptor beta chains drawn from one sample of a study of T cells in tuberculosis. The table came from immunoSEQ multiplex PCR; TCRdb's copy has only in-frame clones and leaves some out. The sample yields tens of thousands of clones, roughly 96% seen once. The sequenced material came from PBMCs. Source of these receptors: a donor aged 10-29 years with latent tuberculosis or without tuberculosis infection. CDR3s include the opening cysteine and the closing phenylalanine or tryptophan. The order of the fields is clone size, V gene, J gene, D gene, CDR3 protein, CDR3 DNA. The D gene is left open where the match is weak. Clone size is given for some rows only: seen once, a few or many times, or a class if the clone is expanded.

clone size: NA
V gene: TRBV4-2
J gene: TRBJ2-3
D gene: TRBD2
CDR3 protein: CASSQEALAGIDTQYF
CDR3 DNA: TGTGCCAGCAGCCAAGAGGCGTTAGCGGGGATAGATACGCAGTATTTT

clone size: NA
V gene: TRBV10-1
J gene: TRBJ2-6
D gene: NA
CDR3 protein: CASSVRGANVLTF
CDR3 DNA: TGCGCCAGCAGTGTACGGGGGGCCAACGTCCTGACTTTC

clone size: NA
V gene: TRBV15
J gene: TRBJ1-6
D gene: NA
CDR3 protein: CATSRVAAGNSPLHF
CDR3 DNA: TGTGCCACCAGCAGAGTGGCCGCAGGGAATTCACCCCTCCACTTT

clone size: few
V gene: TRBV5-6
J gene: TRBJ1-1
D gene: TRBD1
CDR3 protein: CASSLPGQGIGNTEAFF
CDR3 DNA: TGTGCCAGCAGCCTCCCGGGACAGGGTATCGGAAACACTGAAGCTTTCTTT

clone size: NA
V gene: TRBV27
J gene: TRBJ2-2
D gene: TRBD2
CDR3 protein: CASSSALSTSGGYTGELFF
CDR3 DNA: TGTGCCAGCAGTTCAGCACTCTCGACTAGCGGGGGATACACCGGGGAGCTGTTTTTT

clone size: NA
V gene: TRBV11-3
J gene: TRBJ2-3
D gene: NA
CDR3 protein: CASSLGLDPSTDTQYF
CDR3 DNA: TGTGCCAGCAGCTTAGGACTAGACCCTAGCACAGATACGCAGTATTTT

clone size: NA
V gene: TRBV11-2
J gene: TRBJ2-1
D gene: NA
CDR3 protein: CASTLEVGTSYNEQFF
CDR3 DNA: TGTGCCAGCACCTTGGAGGTGGGAACCTCCTACAATGAGCAGTTCTTC

clone size: once
V gene: TRBV10-1
J gene: TRBJ1-1
D gene: NA
CDR3 protein: CASSPGTGWPKNTEAFF
CDR3 DNA: TGCGCCAGCAGTCCGGGGACTGGGTGGCCGAAGAACACTGAAGCTTTCTTT

clone size: once
V gene: TRBV6-5
J gene: TRBJ1-2
D gene: NA
CDR3 protein: CATQVDNYGYTF
CDR3 DNA: TGTGCCACCCAGGTAGACAACTATGGCTACACCTTC

clone size: NA
V gene: TRBV11-2
J gene: TRBJ1-4
D gene: TRBD1
CDR3 protein: CASSPRGQDNEKLFF
CDR3 DNA: TGTGCCAGCAGCCCCAGGGGGCAGGATAATGAAAAACTGTTTTTT

clone size: NA
V gene: TRBV29-1
J gene: TRBJ1-1
D gene: NA
CDR3 protein: CSVYRLRNTEAFF
CDR3 DNA: TGCAGCGTTTACAGGTTGAGGAACACTGAAGCTTTCTTT

clone size: once
V gene: TRBV7-2
J gene: TRBJ1-5
D gene: NA
CDR3 protein: CASSLGRVNQPQHF
CDR3 DNA: TGTGCCAGCAGCTTAGGGCGGGTTAATCAGCCCCAGCATTTT

clone size: NA
V gene: TRBV27
J gene: TRBJ2-2
D gene: TRBD2
CDR3 protein: CASSFLGTSLYAGELFF
CDR3 DNA: TGTGCCAGCAGTTTTCTAGGGACTAGTCTTTATGCCGGGGAGCTGTTTTTT

clone size: few
V gene: TRBV5-1
J gene: TRBJ2-2
D gene: NA
CDR3 protein: CASSQNTGELFF
CDR3 DNA: TGCGCCAGCAGCCAGAACACCGGGGAGCTGTTTTTT

clone size: NA
V gene: TRBV7-9
J gene: TRBJ1-1
D gene: NA
CDR3 protein: CASSFTRDTKAFF
CDR3 DNA: TGTGCCAGCAGCTTTACCCGGGACACCAAAGCTTTCTTT

clone size: NA
V gene: TRBV19
J gene: TRBJ1-1
D gene: NA
CDR3 protein: CASSRDSTEAFF
CDR3 DNA: TGTGCCAGTAGTCGCGACAGCACTGAAGCTTTCTTT

clone size: NA
V gene: TRBV12-5
J gene: TRBJ2-1
D gene: TRBD2
CDR3 protein: CASGLVFHRLAGGPGGEGEQFF
CDR3 DNA: TGTGCTAGTGGTTTGGTTTTTCATAGGCTAGCGGGAGGGCCTGGGGGTGAGGGGGAGCAGTTCTTC

clone size: NA
V gene: TRBV9
J gene: TRBJ2-7
D gene: TRBD1
CDR3 protein: CASSARQGNLYEQYF
CDR3 DNA: TGTGCCAGCAGCGCGAGACAGGGGAATCTGTACGAGCAGTACTTC

clone size: NA
V gene: TRBV11-3
J gene: TRBJ2-5
D gene: TRBD1
CDR3 protein: CASSSISLTGDQETQYF
CDR3 DNA: TGTGCCAGCAGCTCCATCAGCCTAACAGGGGACCAAGAGACCCAGTACTTC

clone size: NA
V gene: TRBV5-1
J gene: TRBJ1-1
D gene: NA
CDR3 protein: CASSLAVNTEAFF
CDR3 DNA: TGCGCCAGCAGCTTGGCAGTGAACACTGAAGCTTTCTTT

clone size: NA
V gene: TRBV14
J gene: TRBJ2-1
D gene: NA
CDR3 protein: CASSQYLNEQFF
CDR3 DNA: TGTGCCAGCAGCCAATATCTCAATGAGCAGTTCTTC

clone size: few
V gene: TRBV2
J gene: TRBJ2-1
D gene: NA
CDR3 protein: CASSAVGVRSEQFF
CDR3 DNA: TGTGCCAGCAGTGCGGTAGGGGTCAGGAGTGAGCAGTTCTTC

clone size: once
V gene: TRBV15
J gene: TRBJ2-1
D gene: TRBD2
CDR3 protein: CATSREASGGALDEQFF
CDR3 DNA: TGTGCCACCAGCAGAGAGGCTAGCGGGGGGGCCTTAGACGAGCAGTTCTTC

clone size: NA
V gene: TRBV6-1
J gene: TRBJ1-5
D gene: NA
CDR3 protein: CASSEPRVSVYSNQPQHF
CDR3 DNA: TGTGCCAGCAGTGAACCGAGGGTGTCTGTTTACAGCAATCAGCCCCAGCATTTT

clone size: few
V gene: TRBV19
J gene: TRBJ1-2
D gene: NA
CDR3 protein: CATLNYGYTF
CDR3 DNA: TGTGCCACCCTGAACTATGGCTACACCTTC

clone size: NA
V gene: TRBV9
J gene: TRBJ1-1
D gene: NA
CDR3 protein: CASSVEEISITEAFF
CDR3 DNA: TGTGCCAGCAGCGTAGAAGAGATCTCGATCACTGAAGCTTTCTTT

clone size: NA
V gene: TRBV9
J gene: TRBJ2-2
D gene: NA
CDR3 protein: CASSPQRAFTGELFF
CDR3 DNA: TGTGCCAGCAGTCCCCAGAGGGCGTTTACCGGGGAGCTGTTTTTT

clone size: NA
V gene: TRBV28
J gene: TRBJ1-4
D gene: NA
CDR3 protein: CASSSQEKLFF
CDR3 DNA: TGTGCCAGCAGTAGTCAGGAAAAACTGTTTTTT

clone size: NA
V gene: TRBV25-1
J gene: TRBJ2-1
D gene: NA
CDR3 protein: CASSVQGRAYNEQFF
CDR3 DNA: TGTGCCAGCAGTGTACAGGGAAGAGCCTACAATGAGCAGTTCTTC

clone size: NA
V gene: TRBV7-9
J gene: TRBJ2-7
D gene: NA
CDR3 protein: CASSPGTPDEQYF
CDR3 DNA: TGTGCCAGCAGCCCCGGGACTCCCGACGAGCAGTACTTC

clone size: NA
V gene: TRBV14
J gene: TRBJ1-2
D gene: NA
CDR3 protein: CASSQGRPDYGYTF
CDR3 DNA: TGTGCCAGCAGCCAGGGCAGGCCTGACTATGGCTACACCTTC

clone size: NA
V gene: TRBV14
J gene: TRBJ1-4
D gene: NA
CDR3 protein: CASSQDRREMPNEKLFF
CDR3 DNA: TGTGCCAGCAGCCAAGATCGCCGGGAGATGCCTAATGAAAAACTGTTTTTT

clone size: NA
V gene: TRBV5-4
J gene: TRBJ1-3
D gene: NA
CDR3 protein: CASSSLHEGNTIYF
CDR3 DNA: TGTGCCAGCAGCTCCCTTCACGAGGGAAACACCATATATTTT

clone size: NA
V gene: TRBV11-3
J gene: TRBJ1-1
D gene: NA
CDR3 protein: CASQGRNTEAFF
CDR3 DNA: TGTGCCAGTCAGGGAAGGAACACTGAAGCTTTCTTT

clone size: NA
V gene: TRBV5-1
J gene: TRBJ1-1
D gene: NA
CDR3 protein: CASNAWAGGTEAFF
CDR3 DNA: TGCGCCAGCAACGCTTGGGCGGGTGGCACTGAAGCTTTCTTT

clone size: NA
V gene: TRBV18
J gene: TRBJ2-1
D gene: TRBD2
CDR3 protein: CASSPLVHSGRVRNEQFF
CDR3 DNA: TGTGCCAGCTCACCTCTCGTTCATAGCGGGAGGGTGCGGAATGAGCAGTTCTTC

clone size: NA
V gene: TRBV5-4
J gene: TRBJ2-1
D gene: TRBD2
CDR3 protein: CASSSTSGDYNEQFF
CDR3 DNA: TGTGCCAGCAGCTCCACTAGCGGGGACTACAATGAGCAGTTCTTC